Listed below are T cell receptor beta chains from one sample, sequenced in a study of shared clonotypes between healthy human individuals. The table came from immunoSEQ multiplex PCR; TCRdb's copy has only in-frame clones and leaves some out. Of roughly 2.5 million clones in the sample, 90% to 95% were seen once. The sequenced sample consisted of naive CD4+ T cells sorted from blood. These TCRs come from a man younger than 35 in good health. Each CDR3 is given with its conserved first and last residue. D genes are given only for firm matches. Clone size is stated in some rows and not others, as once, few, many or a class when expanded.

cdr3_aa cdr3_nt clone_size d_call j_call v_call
CASSLGDTGADTQYF TGCGCCAGCAGCTTGGGGGACACGGGTGCGGATACGCAGTATTTT NA NA TRBJ2-3 TRBV5-1
CASSQGQGAEAFF TGTGCCAGCTCTCAAGGACAGGGGGCTGAAGCTTTCTTT NA TRBD1 TRBJ1-1 TRBV18
CAISRGQDGDTQYF TGTGCCATCAGTCGGGGCCAGGATGGAGATACGCAGTATTTT NA NA TRBJ2-3 TRBV10-3
CASSFGDQPGELFF TGTGCCAGCAGCTTTGGGGACCAACCCGGGGAGCTGTTTTTT once NA TRBJ2-2 TRBV7-6
CASSWPNQPQHF TGTGCCAGCAGTTGGCCGAATCAGCCCCAGCATTTT NA NA TRBJ1-5 TRBV6-6
CASSQVAGELFF TGTGCCAGCAGCCAAGTAGCCGGGGAGCTGTTTTTT NA NA TRBJ2-2 TRBV7-3
CASSLGGAYNEQFF TGTGCCAGCAGTCTCGGGGGGGCTTACAATGAGCAGTTCTTC NA TRBD2 TRBJ2-1 TRBV6-5
CASSEGSYQKRGEKLFF TGTGCCAGCAGTGAAGGATCTTACCAGAAACGGGGTGAAAAACTGTTTTTT NA NA TRBJ1-4 TRBV2
CASSFQGAGTGELFF TGCGCCAGCAGCTTCCAGGGGGCTGGGACCGGGGAGCTGTTTTTT few TRBD1 TRBJ2-2 TRBV5-1
CAISEKGSDTQYF TGTGCCATCAGTGAGAAGGGGTCAGATACGCAGTATTTT NA NA TRBJ2-3 TRBV10-3
CASSKEGTTGELFF TGTGCCAGCAGCAAGGAGGGAACCACCGGGGAGCTGTTTTTT NA NA TRBJ2-2 TRBV21-1
CAMGDRGNYGYTF TGTGCCATGGGGGACAGGGGGAACTATGGCTACACCTTC NA TRBD1 TRBJ1-2 TRBV6-6
CASSQDVAAGNIQYF TGTGCCAGCAGCCAAGATGTTGCGGCCGGGAACATTCAGTACTTC NA NA TRBJ2-4 TRBV14
CASSMGHNTGELFF TGTGCCAGTAGTATGGGACACAACACCGGGGAGCTGTTTTTT NA NA TRBJ2-2 TRBV19
CAWSTGPGYEQYF TGTGCCTGGAGTACGGGGCCCGGATACGAGCAGTACTTC once NA TRBJ2-7 TRBV30
CASSQELTGPFYEQYF TGCGCCAGCAGCCAAGAACTGACAGGGCCCTTTTACGAGCAGTACTTC NA TRBD1 TRBJ2-7 TRBV4-1
CASSQEAANTGELFF TGCGCCAGCAGCCAAGAGGCAGCGAACACCGGGGAGCTGTTTTTT NA NA TRBJ2-2 TRBV4-3
CASSSQGGSYEQYF TGTGCCAGTAGTTCACAGGGGGGATCCTACGAGCAGTACTTC NA TRBD1 TRBJ2-7 TRBV19
CASKAVGADTEAFF TGTGCCAGCAAGGCTGTGGGGGCGGACACTGAAGCTTTCTTT NA NA TRBJ1-1 TRBV6-1
CASSIAEAYNEQFF TGTGCCAGTAGTATAGCGGAAGCCTACAATGAGCAGTTCTTC NA NA TRBJ2-1 TRBV19
CAISEGLVGAGAFF TGTGCCATCAGTGAGGGACTGGTAGGGGCAGGCGCTTTCTTT NA NA TRBJ1-1 TRBV10-3
CASSSFRGETQYF TGTGCCAGCAGCTCGTTTCGGGGGGAGACCCAGTACTTC NA NA TRBJ2-5 TRBV5-4
CASSPPVAREQFF TGTGCCAGCAGCCCCCCAGTAGCCCGAGAGCAGTTCTTC NA NA TRBJ2-1 TRBV14
CASSRDSSSGANVLTF TGTGCCAGCAGCCGGGACAGCAGCTCTGGGGCCAACGTCCTGACTTTC NA NA TRBJ2-6 TRBV21-1
CSLVGIAGGTDTQYF TGCAGCCTCGTGGGTATAGCGGGGGGCACAGATACGCAGTATTTT NA TRBD2 TRBJ2-3 TRBV29-1
CASSPEGSPDTQYF TGTGCCAGCAGCCCAGAGGGGAGCCCAGATACGCAGTATTTT NA NA TRBJ2-3 TRBV6-6
CAWSVVGGGRGTEAFF TGTGCCTGGAGTGTAGTTGGGGGGGGCAGGGGCACTGAAGCTTTCTTT NA NA TRBJ1-1 TRBV30
CASSDLPGQGIYGYTF TGCGCCAGCAGTGATCTTCCGGGACAGGGAATCTATGGCTACACCTTC NA TRBD1 TRBJ1-2 TRBV10-1
CAWSDRVSTDTQYF TGTGCCTGGAGTGACAGGGTTAGCACAGATACGCAGTATTTT NA NA TRBJ2-3 TRBV30
CASSGGGGGELFF TGTGCCAGCAGTGGAGGGGGAGGCGGGGAGCTGTTTTTT NA NA TRBJ2-2 TRBV6-1
CASSRGGSSYNEQFF TGTGCCAGCAGCCGCGGGGGGAGCTCCTACAATGAGCAGTTCTTC NA TRBD2 TRBJ2-1 TRBV7-6
CASSEIGISGNTIYF TGTGCCAGCAGTGAAATCGGCATATCTGGAAACACCATATATTTT NA NA TRBJ1-3 TRBV6-1
CASSPLPTARETQYF TGTGCTAGCAGCCCATTACCCACTGCCCGAGAGACCCAGTACTTC once NA TRBJ2-5 TRBV7-7
CASRRARLAGSTDTQYF TGCGCCAGCAGACGCGCGAGGCTAGCGGGTTCCACAGATACGCAGTATTTT NA TRBD2 TRBJ2-3 TRBV5-1
CASSFAGTVNTEAFF TGCGCCAGCAGTTTTGCCGGGACAGTAAACACTGAAGCTTTCTTT once TRBD1 TRBJ1-1 TRBV10-2
CASSFLAGAGELFF TGTGCCAGCAGTTTTTTGGCGGGGGCCGGGGAGCTGTTTTTT NA TRBD2 TRBJ2-2 TRBV6-5
CASGLVLSGRSYNEQFF TGTGCTAGTGGTTTGGTACTTAGCGGGAGGTCCTACAATGAGCAGTTCTTC NA TRBD2 TRBJ2-1 TRBV12-5
CASGGLVAYNEQFF TGTGCCAGCGGGGGACTAGTCGCCTACAATGAGCAGTTCTTC NA TRBD2 TRBJ2-1 TRBV2
CASSKGTSQETQYF TGTGCCAGCAGCAAAGGGACTAGCCAAGAGACCCAGTACTTC NA TRBD2 TRBJ2-5 TRBV7-9
CASSQGPIQGNEQYF TGCGCCAGCAGCCAAGGGCCTATACAGGGAAACGAGCAGTACTTC NA NA TRBJ2-7 TRBV4-1
CASSEGQGNNSPLHF TGTGCCAGCTCGGAAGGACAGGGAAATAATTCACCCCTCCACTTT NA TRBD1 TRBJ1-6 TRBV18
CARSPTPRAQETQYF TGTGCCAGAAGCCCGACGCCGCGGGCGCAAGAGACCCAGTACTTC NA NA TRBJ2-5 TRBV5-3
CASSRQGNSYEQYF TGTGCCAGCAGCAGACAGGGAAATTCCTACGAGCAGTACTTC few TRBD1 TRBJ2-7 TRBV5-4
CASSLGLGGSETQYF TGTGCCAGCAGCTTGGGACTAGGGGGGTCAGAGACCCAGTACTTC NA TRBD2 TRBJ2-5 TRBV7-9
CASSLTGASYEQYF TGTGCCAGCAGCTTAACGGGGGCTAGTTACGAGCAGTACTTC NA NA TRBJ2-7 TRBV7-2
CASSLASNKNTEAFF TGTGCCAGCAGCTTAGCATCAAATAAGAACACTGAAGCTTTCTTT once NA TRBJ1-1 TRBV7-9
CASSLGPGTYEQYF TGTGCCAGCAGTCTTGGACCAGGTACCTACGAGCAGTACTTC NA NA TRBJ2-7 TRBV6-6